A single T cell receptor (beta chain) is shown here with its context. This sample is drawn from a study of control samples from healthy donors and cancer patients. Data came from immunoSEQ multiplex PCR; TCRdb stores just in-frame clones and leaves some out. The sample records about 140,000 clones, about 91% being singletons. The V gene's germline CDR1 is SGDLS and CDR2 YYNGEE. CDR3 length equals 13 residues. V lost 3 bases and J lost 2, with 8 bases in between. Sequencing input: blood. The origin of this receptor is a young man in good health. This chain joins TRBV9 and TRBJ2-5; D possibly corresponds to TRBD2 (6 bases). This CDR3 reads CASSAGTQETQYF. The CDR3 bases are TGTGCCAGCAGCGCCGGGACTCAAGAGACCCAGTACTTC.